This T cell receptor beta chain came from a study of blood T cell repertoires in COVID-19. Study overall: Italy, Spain and the United States were the sources of the convalescent and acute COVID-19 samples. In each case, the material was cDNA or gDNA derived from T cells, B-cell-depleted T cells, or PBMCs.

Profiling relied on immunoSEQ multiplex PCR, and the TCRdb table lists in-frame clones only, not all of them. The table includes tens of thousands of clones, about four fifths detected once. This CDR3 is built from 16 residues. Unmatched junction bases numbered 12, after V lost 5 bases and J lost 4 bases. Germline V gives CDR1 KGHSH, CDR2 LQKENI. This clone is categorized as medium-sized. Sequenced: peripheral blood. The chain joins TRBV18 to TRBJ1-2, with TRBD1 matching over 8 bases. The sequence derives from a human donor in a cohort sampled during active COVID-19. The CDR3 sequence is CASSTKGQDSGYGYTF. The CDR3 DNA sequence: TGTGCCAGCTCAACAAAGGGACAGGACTCGGGCTATGGCTACACCTTC.